The rows below give T cell receptor beta chains drawn from one sample of a study of blood T cell repertoires in COVID-19. Method: immunoSEQ multiplex PCR; TCRdb's copy keeps in-frame clones and lacks some. The sample consists of approximately 92,000 clones, roughly 80% of them appearing once. Material for sequencing was peripheral blood. These receptors were obtained from a man aged 45 to 65 with acute or convalescent COVID-19. CDR3s leave out the opening cysteine and the closing phenylalanine or tryptophan.

V: TRBV4-1; J: TRBJ1-4; CDR3: ASSRVLNEKLF
V: TRBV7-9; J: TRBJ1-6; CDR3: ASSLALSISPLH
V: TRBV18; J: TRBJ1-1; CDR3: ASSPTQGRTEAF
V: TRBV5-4; J: TRBJ1-6; CDR3: ASRSITGGNNSPLH
V: TRBV5-4; J: TRBJ1-3; CDR3: ASSLGQSPGNTIY
V: TRBV7-2; J: TRBJ2-7; CDR3: ASSLARGRGYEQY
V: TRBV7-2; J: TRBJ2-1; CDR3: ASSKDRASPYNEQF
V: TRBV20-1; J: TRBJ2-7; CDR3: SAVETYEQY
V: TRBV19; J: TRBJ1-4; CDR3: ASSWTGITEKLF
V: TRBV10-3; J: TRBJ2-7; CDR3: AISGTGGLDEQY
V: TRBV29-1; J: TRBJ2-3; CDR3: SVVRLAGPTDTQY
V: TRBV10-1; J: TRBJ2-7; CDR3: AITGTSGSTYEQY
V: TRBV24-1; J: TRBJ2-1; CDR3: ATSDGTPRSYNEQF
V: TRBV4-3; J: TRBJ2-1; CDR3: ASSQETGADEQF
V: TRBV6-5; J: TRBJ2-7; CDR3: ASSYSYQTYEQY
V: TRBV6-2/TRBV6-3; J: TRBJ1-5; CDR3: ASSYRGTVGNQPQH
V: TRBV4-3; J: TRBJ2-3; CDR3: ASSPSEGDRPPGTQY
V: TRBV28; J: TRBJ2-5; CDR3: ASGLLGTGAQETQY
V: TRBV29-1; J: TRBJ2-2; CDR3: SALGTSGRTGELF
V: TRBV10-1; J: TRBJ1-5; CDR3: ASSEEGAFQPQH
V: TRBV24-1; J: TRBJ2-5; CDR3: ATSDLFGLALTRETQY
V: TRBV6-5; J: TRBJ1-2; CDR3: ASSYSIWGEYGYT
V: TRBV18; J: TRBJ2-7; CDR3: ASSLGLTETYEQY
V: TRBV23-1; J: TRBJ2-4; CDR3: ASSQRDVGIAKNIQY
V: TRBV5-6; J: TRBJ2-1; CDR3: ASSLSLVLHEQF
V: TRBV27; J: TRBJ2-1; CDR3: ASHGGVYNEQF
V: TRBV28; J: TRBJ1-1; CDR3: ASSPPGTMNTEAF
V: TRBV2; J: TRBJ2-1; CDR3: ASSRDSLTEQF
V: TRBV7-9; J: TRBJ2-7; CDR3: ASSMTGAPHEQY
V: TRBV5-5; J: TRBJ1-1; CDR3: ASSIGTANTEAF
V: TRBV7-2; J: TRBJ1-5; CDR3: ASSLDSPGPQH
V: TRBV11-3; J: TRBJ1-1; CDR3: ASSPREGTEAF
V: TRBV30; J: TRBJ1-5; CDR3: AWSSPQGVNQPQH
V: TRBV27; J: TRBJ1-2; CDR3: ASSLRENYGYT
V: TRBV4-3; J: TRBJ1-1; CDR3: ASSQDSRNTEAF
V: TRBV5-1; J: TRBJ2-7; CDR3: ASSLVFGFSSYEQY
V: TRBV10-3; J: TRBJ1-5; CDR3: AISERGQGMPQH
V: TRBV5-6; J: TRBJ1-5; CDR3: ASSLGAPIEPQH
V: TRBV28; J: TRBJ1-2; CDR3: ASTSSSGTNYGYT
V: TRBV30; J: TRBJ1-3; CDR3: AWGRFDNTIY
V: TRBV7-9; J: TRBJ1-2; CDR3: ASSRGTGGGQGYT
V: TRBV5-1; J: TRBJ2-5; CDR3: ASSSDSRETQY
V: TRBV7-3; J: TRBJ2-3; CDR3: ASSSSTRPPADTQY